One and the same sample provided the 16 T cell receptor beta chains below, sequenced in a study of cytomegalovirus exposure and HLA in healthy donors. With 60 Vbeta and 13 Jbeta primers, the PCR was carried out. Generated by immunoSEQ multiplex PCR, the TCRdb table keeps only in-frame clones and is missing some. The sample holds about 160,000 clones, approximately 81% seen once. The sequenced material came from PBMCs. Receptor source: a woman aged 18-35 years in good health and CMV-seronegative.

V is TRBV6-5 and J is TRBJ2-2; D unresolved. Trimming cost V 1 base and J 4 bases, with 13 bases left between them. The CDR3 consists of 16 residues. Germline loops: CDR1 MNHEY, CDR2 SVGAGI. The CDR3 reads CASSYFGGRSTGELFF. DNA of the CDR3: TGTGCCAGCAGTTACTTCGGCGGTCGTTCCACCGGGGAGCTGTTTTTT.

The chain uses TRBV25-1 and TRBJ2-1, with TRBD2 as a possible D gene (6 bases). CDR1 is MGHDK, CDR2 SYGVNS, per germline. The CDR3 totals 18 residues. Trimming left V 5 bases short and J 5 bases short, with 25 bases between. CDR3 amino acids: CASSPGTLGLGGNNEQFF. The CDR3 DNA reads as TGTGCCAGCAGTCCGGGAACATTGGGACTTGGGGGAAACAATGAGCAGTTCTTC. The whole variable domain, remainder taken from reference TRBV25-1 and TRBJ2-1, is EADIYQTPRYLVIGTGKKITLECSQTMGHDKMYWYQQDPGMELHLIHYSYGVNSTEKGDLSSESTVSRIRTEHFPLTLESARPSHTSQYLCASSPGTLGLGGNNEQFFGPGTRLTVL.

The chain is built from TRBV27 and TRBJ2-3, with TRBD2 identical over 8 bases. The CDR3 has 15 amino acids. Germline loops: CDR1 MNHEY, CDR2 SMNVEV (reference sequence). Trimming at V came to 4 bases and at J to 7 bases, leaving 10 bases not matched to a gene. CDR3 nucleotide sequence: TGTGCCAGCAGTTCAATAGCGGGAAAAGGTTATACGCAGTATTTT. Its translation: CASSSIAGKGYTQYF.

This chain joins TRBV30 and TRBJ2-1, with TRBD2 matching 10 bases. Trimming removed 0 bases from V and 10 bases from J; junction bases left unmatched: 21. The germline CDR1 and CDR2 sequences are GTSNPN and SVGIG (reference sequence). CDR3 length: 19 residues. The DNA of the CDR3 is TGTGCCTGGAGTGTGCCAGGGCTTTCTCTAGCGGGGGCCCTTAGGGAGCAGTTCTTC. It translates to CAWSVPGLSLAGALREQFF.

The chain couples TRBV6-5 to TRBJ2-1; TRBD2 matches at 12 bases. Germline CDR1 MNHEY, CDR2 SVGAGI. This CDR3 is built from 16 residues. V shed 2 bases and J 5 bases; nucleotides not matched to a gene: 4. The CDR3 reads CASSYPGLAGNNEQFF. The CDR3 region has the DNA TGTGCCAGCAGTTACCCCGGACTAGCGGGAAACAATGAGCAGTTCTTC.

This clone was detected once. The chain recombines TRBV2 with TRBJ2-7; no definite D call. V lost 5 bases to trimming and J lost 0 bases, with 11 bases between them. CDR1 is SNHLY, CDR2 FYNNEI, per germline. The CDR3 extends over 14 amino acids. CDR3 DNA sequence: TGTGCCAGCAGTCGACTTCCCTCCTCCTACGAGCAGTACTTC. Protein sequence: CASSRLPSSYEQYF.

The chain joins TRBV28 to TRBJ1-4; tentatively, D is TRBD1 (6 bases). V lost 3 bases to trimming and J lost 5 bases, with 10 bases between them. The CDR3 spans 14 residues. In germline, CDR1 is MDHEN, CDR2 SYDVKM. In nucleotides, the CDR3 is TGTGCCAGCAGTTTTGGACAGATCAATGAAAAACTGTTTTTT. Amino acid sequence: CASSFGQINEKLFF.

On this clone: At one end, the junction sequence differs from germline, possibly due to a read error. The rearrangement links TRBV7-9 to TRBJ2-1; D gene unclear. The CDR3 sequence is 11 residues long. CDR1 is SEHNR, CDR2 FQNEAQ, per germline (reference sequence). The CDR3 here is CSSSVSNEQFF. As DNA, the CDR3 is TGTTCCAGCAGCGTTAGCAATGAGCAGTTCTTC. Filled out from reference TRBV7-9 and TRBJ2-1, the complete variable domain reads DTGVSQNPRHKITKRGQNVTFRCDPISEHNRLYWYRQTLGQGPEFLTYFQNEAQLEKSRLLSDRFSAERPKGSFSTLEIQRTEQGDSAMYLCSSSVSNEQFFGPGTRLTVL.

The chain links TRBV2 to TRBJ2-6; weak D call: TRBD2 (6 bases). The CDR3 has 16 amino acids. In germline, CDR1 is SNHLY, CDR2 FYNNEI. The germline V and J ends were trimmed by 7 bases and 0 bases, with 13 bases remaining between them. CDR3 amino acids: CASMGGLSSGANVLTF. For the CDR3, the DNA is TGTGCCAGCATGGGGGGACTGAGCTCTGGGGCCAACGTCCTGACTTTC.

The CDR3 loop reads CASSSPEMGQANTEAFF. For the CDR3, the DNA is TGTGCCAGCAGCTCCCCCGAGATGGGACAGGCGAACACTGAAGCTTTCTTT. The chain employs TRBV12-1 and TRBJ1-1; the table gives TRBD1 as D, unverified against the DNA. TRBV12-1 is a listed pseudogene. This CDR3 has 17 residues.

The DNA of the CDR3 is TGCGCCAGCAGTGAATTGTTTGGTCTAGCGGGCATGACAGATACGCAGTATTTT. Amino acid sequence: CASSELFGLAGMTDTQYF. V is TRBV10-2 and J is TRBJ2-3; 8 bases are a match to TRBD2. CDR3 size: 18 residues. CDR1 WSHSY and CDR2 SAAADI come from the germline V gene. V dropped 3 bases and J dropped 3; count of bases not matched to a gene: 14.

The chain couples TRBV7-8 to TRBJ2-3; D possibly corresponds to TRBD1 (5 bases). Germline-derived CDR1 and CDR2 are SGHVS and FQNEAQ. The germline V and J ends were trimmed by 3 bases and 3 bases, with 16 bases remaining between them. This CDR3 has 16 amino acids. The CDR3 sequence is CASSFSTGYGTDTQYF. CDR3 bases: TGTGCCAGCAGCTTTTCAACAGGCTACGGGACAGATACGCAGTATTTT.

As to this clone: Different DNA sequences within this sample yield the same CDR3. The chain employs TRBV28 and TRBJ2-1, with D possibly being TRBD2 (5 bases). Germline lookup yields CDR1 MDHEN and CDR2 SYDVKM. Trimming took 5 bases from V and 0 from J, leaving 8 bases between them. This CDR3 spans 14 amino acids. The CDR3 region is CASSSGGSYNEQFF. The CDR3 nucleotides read TGTGCCAGCAGTAGCGGAGGCTCCTACAATGAGCAGTTCTTC.

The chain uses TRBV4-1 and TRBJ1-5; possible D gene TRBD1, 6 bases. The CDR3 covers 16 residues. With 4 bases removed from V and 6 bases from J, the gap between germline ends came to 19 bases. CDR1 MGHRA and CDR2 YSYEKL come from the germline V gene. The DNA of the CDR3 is TGCGCCAGCAGCCCATGGACAGACGGCCATACTCAGCCCCAGCATTTT. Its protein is CASSPWTDGHTQPQHF.

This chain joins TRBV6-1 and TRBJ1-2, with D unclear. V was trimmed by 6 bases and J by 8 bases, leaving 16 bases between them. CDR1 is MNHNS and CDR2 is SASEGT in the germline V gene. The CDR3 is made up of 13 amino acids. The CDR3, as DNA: TGTGCCAGCAGAACAGCAGGAGGGAGCGGCTACACCTTC. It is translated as CASRTAGGSGYTF.

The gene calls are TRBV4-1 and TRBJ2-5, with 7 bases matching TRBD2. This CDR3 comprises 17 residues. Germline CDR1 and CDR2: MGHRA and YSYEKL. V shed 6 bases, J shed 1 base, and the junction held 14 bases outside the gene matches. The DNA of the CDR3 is TGCGCCAGCAGTCGACAACGGACTGGGGGGGGCCAAGAGACCCAGTACTTC. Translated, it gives CASSRQRTGGGQETQYF.